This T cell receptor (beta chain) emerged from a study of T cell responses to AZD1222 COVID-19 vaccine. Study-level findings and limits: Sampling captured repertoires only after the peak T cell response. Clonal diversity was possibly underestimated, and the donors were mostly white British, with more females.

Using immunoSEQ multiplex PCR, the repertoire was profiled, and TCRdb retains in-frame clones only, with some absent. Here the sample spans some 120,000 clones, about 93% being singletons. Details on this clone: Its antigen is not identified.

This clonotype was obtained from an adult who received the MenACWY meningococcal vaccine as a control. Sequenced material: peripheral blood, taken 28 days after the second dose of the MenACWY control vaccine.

Here the CDR3 reads CASSLAGTLNYGNEQFF. CDR3 coding DNA: TGTGCCAGCAGTTTAGCGGGAACCCTTAACTATGGCAATGAGCAGTTCTTC. The chain uses TRBV6-2 or TRBV6-3 and TRBJ2-1; 8 nucleotides align to TRBD2. The CDR3 length is 17 residues. Germline values: CDR1 MNHEY, CDR2 SVGEGT. V shed 4 bases and J 6 bases; nucleotides not matched to a gene: 14.